The 20 T cell receptor beta chains listed next were all sequenced from one sample in a study of siplizumab effects on memory and regulatory T cells. Clones were read by immunoSEQ multiplex PCR, and TCRdb kept only the in-frame ones, dropping some. The sample yields over 100,000 clones, over 85% seen once. The sample consisted of non-Treg CD4+ T cells sorted from blood. The receptors here all came from a human donor in good health.

This sequence joins TRBV27 and TRBJ1-5, with D tentatively TRBD1 (5 bases). The CDR3 contains 16 residues. Germline CDR1 reads MNHEY; CDR2 reads SMNVEV (reference sequence). With 5 bases removed from V and 3 bases from J, the gap between germline ends came to 17 bases. The CDR3 sequence is CASSPTQTVLNQPQHF. CDR3 in DNA: TGTGCCAGCAGTCCGACCCAGACAGTACTCAATCAGCCCCAGCATTTT.

CDR3 nucleotide sequence: TGTGCCAGCTCACCGATTAGGAGCAATGAGCAGTTCTTC. Translation gives CASSPIRSNEQFF. The rearrangement links TRBV18 to TRBJ2-1; D ambiguous. Trimming shortened V by 3 bases and J by 6 bases, and 9 bases separated the two germline ends. Germline loops: CDR1 KGHSH, CDR2 LQKENI. There are 13 residues in the CDR3.

J is TRBJ1-5 and V is TRBV10-1; D possibly corresponds to TRBD1 (5 bases). CDR3 length: 13 residues. Trimming took off 3 bases at V and 2 bases at J, with 5 bases between the two ends. Germline-derived CDR1 and CDR2 are WNHNN and SYGVQD (reference sequence). The CDR3 DNA follows: TGCGCCAGCAGTGAACAGGGCAATCAGCCCCAGCATTTT. Protein sequence: CASSEQGNQPQHF.

The rearrangement uses TRBV10-3 and TRBJ1-1; a possible D gene is TRBD1 (6 bases). The CDR3 has 16 residues. Germline CDR1 and CDR2: ENHRY and SYGVKD. V dropped 1 base and J dropped 3 bases, with 15 bases sitting between them. The CDR3 DNA reads TGTGCCATCAGTGAGTATGGGGGCGGATCGGACACTGAAGCTTTCTTT. It specifies CAISEYGGGSDTEAFF.

This clone was picked up one time. The rearrangement links TRBV7-2 to TRBJ2-2; D uncertain. Trimming left V 5 bases short and J 6 bases short, with 10 bases between. The CDR3 contains 13 residues. The V gene's germline CDR1 is SGHTA and CDR2 FQGNSA. The CDR3 region has the DNA TGTGCCAGCAGCCAGTGGGTCCCCGGGGAGCTGTTTTTT. Translation gives CASSQWVPGELFF.

Of note for this clone: The sample contains more than one DNA sequence encoding this CDR3. The CDR3 region is CASSPGTGGETQYF. The DNA for the CDR3 is TGCGCCAGCAGCCCCGGGACAGGGGGCGAGACCCAGTACTTC. The rearrangement uses TRBV10-1 and TRBJ2-5, with 12 bases that match TRBD1. The CDR3 sequence is 14 residues long. V lost 6 bases and J lost 5; bases outside the gene matches: 4. Germline CDR1 reads WNHNN; CDR2 reads SYGVQD (reference sequence).

V is TRBV6-5 and J is TRBJ1-2; D perhaps matches TRBD1 (6 bases). The CDR3 spans 14 residues. Germline loops: CDR1 MNHEY, CDR2 SVGAGI. V was pared by 7 bases and J by 0 bases, with 12 bases between. The CDR3 sequence is CASTQGIANYGYTF. For the CDR3, the DNA is TGTGCCAGCACTCAGGGGATAGCTAACTATGGCTACACCTTC.

This clone was counted once. The genes are TRBV7-2 and TRBJ2-3; no clear D. CDR3 length equals 13 residues. Germline V gene sequence: CDR1 SGHTA, CDR2 FQGNSA. Trimming took off 2 bases at V and 1 base at J, with 4 bases between the two ends. As DNA, the CDR3 is TGTGCCAGCAGCTTATACCGCACAGATACGCAGTATTTT. This sequence encodes CASSLYRTDTQYF.

This chain uses TRBV23-1 with TRBJ2-2, with 10 bases identical to TRBD2. TRBV23-1 is annotated as an ORF whose role is uncertain. The trim removed 0 bases at V and 9 bases at J, leaving 13 bases unmatched. The length of the CDR3 is 18 residues. The CDR3 loop is CASSQSKLAGAIKRELFF. DNA of the CDR3: TGCGCCAGCAGTCAATCGAAGCTAGCGGGGGCGATAAAGCGGGAGCTGTTTTTT.

The chain combines TRBV7-3 with TRBJ2-1, with 7 bases matching TRBD1. V was clipped by 3 bases and J by 5 bases; unmatched bases: 1. The CDR3 runs 13 residues. The germline V gene encodes CDR1 SGHTA and CDR2 FQGTGA. The CDR3 region is CASSLGQNNEQFF. DNA of the CDR3: TGTGCCAGCAGCTTGGGACAGAACAATGAGCAGTTCTTC.

V usage is TRBV6-5 and J usage is TRBJ2-7; D remains unclear. The CDR3 consists of 11 residues. V dropped 5 bases and J dropped 3 bases, with 5 bases sitting between them. The germline V gene has CDR1 MNHEY and CDR2 SVGAGI. This chain's CDR3 is CASSGNYEQYF. CDR3 coding DNA: TGTGCCAGCAGTGGCAACTACGAGCAGTACTTC.

Notes on this clone: The germline gene is not matched at one end of the junction; a read error may be the cause. The chain couples TRBV7-3 to TRBJ2-1; 7 bases line up with TRBD2. The CDR3 length is 13 residues. The germline V gene encodes CDR1 SGHTA and CDR2 FQGTGA. CDR3 DNA sequence: TGTGCCAGCAGCTTTTCCCGGGAGGACCCCATGATCTTC. Translated, it gives CASSFSREDPMIF.

This CDR3 is CASSEGGAREKLFF. The CDR3 region has the DNA TGTGCCAGCAGCGAGGGGGGGGCGCGAGAAAAACTGTTTTTT. J is TRBJ1-4 and V is TRBV2; tentatively, D is TRBD1 (6 bases). Germline loops: CDR1 SNHLY, CDR2 FYNNEI. There are 14 residues in the CDR3. Trimming took off 6 bases at V and 8 bases at J, with 16 bases between the two ends.

This chain connects TRBV13 to TRBJ1-1; no definite D call. There are 14 residues in the CDR3. Germline CDR1 is PRHDT and CDR2 is FYEKMQ (reference sequence). The V end lost 5 bases, the J end lost 1 base, and 11 bases lay between the germline ends. DNA of the CDR3: TGTGCCAGCAGCCCCGTCTACCCGAACACTGAAGCTTTCTTT. It yields the protein CASSPVYPNTEAFF.

This chain's CDR3 is CASSYDQGVNIQYF. CDR3 nucleotides: TGTGCCAGCAGTTACGATCAGGGAGTGAACATTCAGTACTTC. This chain uses TRBV6-5 with TRBJ2-4; perhaps D is TRBD1 or TRBD2 (5 bases each). The CDR3 spans 14 residues. Germline V CDR1 and CDR2: MNHEY, SVGAGI. The V end lost 2 bases, the J end lost 7 bases, and 12 bases lay between the germline ends.

The rearrangement uses TRBV9 and TRBJ1-2; possible D gene TRBD1, 5 bases. The germline gives CDR1 SGDLS, CDR2 YYNGEE. V shed 3 bases and J shed 7 bases, with 22 bases lying between them. The CDR3 extends over 16 amino acids. Here the CDR3 DNA reads TGTGCCAGCAGCGGCCCGGGTTGGCGGGGGAGTTTTGGCTACACCTTC. It codes for CASSGPGWRGSFGYTF.

This clone was counted a few times. The chain has TRBV4-1 and TRBJ2-1, with a tentative D call TRBD1 (5 bases). The CDR3 is 15 amino acids. The V gene lost 3 bases and the J gene lost 3 bases, with 12 bases spanning the gap. The germline gives CDR1 MGHRA, CDR2 YSYEKL. CDR3 sequence reads: CASSQPRDSYNEQFF. For the CDR3, the DNA is TGCGCCAGCAGCCAGCCCCGAGACAGCTACAATGAGCAGTTCTTC.

This chain links TRBV19 with TRBJ2-1; 8 bases are shared with TRBD1. The CDR3 sequence is 14 residues long. V shed 6 bases, J shed 4 bases, and the junction held 5 bases outside the gene matches. Germline loops: CDR1 LNHDA, CDR2 SQIVND (reference sequence). CDR3 protein: CASRGQGKYNEQFF. The CDR3 DNA sequence: TGTGCCAGTAGAGGACAGGGAAAATACAATGAGCAGTTCTTC.

The rearrangement links TRBV11-2 to TRBJ1-1; 7 nucleotides match TRBD1. V was pared by 8 bases and J by 4 bases, with 7 bases of the junction left unmatched. CDR3 length equals 13 residues. CDR1 is SGHAT and CDR2 is FQNNGV in the germline V gene. The CDR3 loop reads CASGWDRTTEAFF. The CDR3 DNA sequence: TGTGCCAGCGGCTGGGACAGAACCACTGAAGCTTTCTTT.

This clone occurred once. This chain links TRBV27 with TRBJ2-7; a possible D gene is TRBD1 (6 bases). V was shortened by 5 bases and J by 4 bases, with 15 bases between the two germline ends. The germline V gene has CDR1 MNHEY and CDR2 SMNVEV (reference sequence). The CDR3 extends over 14 amino acids. The CDR3 is CASSPWTETYEQYF. The CDR3 region has the DNA TGTGCCAGCAGTCCATGGACAGAGACTTACGAGCAGTACTTC.